Sequencing of this T cell receptor (beta chain) was carried out in a study of chemoradiotherapy in HPV16-positive cancers. Trimming pared 8 bases from V and 1 base from J, leaving 8 bases between. Germline lookup yields CDR1 MNHNS and CDR2 SASEGT. The CDR3 spans 12 residues. Generated by immunoSEQ multiplex PCR, the TCRdb table keeps only in-frame clones and is missing some. This table holds about 32,000 clones, around 88% found once. The sample consisted of blood, taken from a patient who underwent chemoradiotherapy. The TCR sequence derives from a human donor with HPV-associated anogenital cancer. The chain has TRBV6-1 and TRBJ1-1; no clear D. The CDR3 sequence is CASGRGNTEAFF. CDR3 nucleotide sequence: TGTGCCAGCGGACGGGGGAACACTGAAGCTTTCTTT.